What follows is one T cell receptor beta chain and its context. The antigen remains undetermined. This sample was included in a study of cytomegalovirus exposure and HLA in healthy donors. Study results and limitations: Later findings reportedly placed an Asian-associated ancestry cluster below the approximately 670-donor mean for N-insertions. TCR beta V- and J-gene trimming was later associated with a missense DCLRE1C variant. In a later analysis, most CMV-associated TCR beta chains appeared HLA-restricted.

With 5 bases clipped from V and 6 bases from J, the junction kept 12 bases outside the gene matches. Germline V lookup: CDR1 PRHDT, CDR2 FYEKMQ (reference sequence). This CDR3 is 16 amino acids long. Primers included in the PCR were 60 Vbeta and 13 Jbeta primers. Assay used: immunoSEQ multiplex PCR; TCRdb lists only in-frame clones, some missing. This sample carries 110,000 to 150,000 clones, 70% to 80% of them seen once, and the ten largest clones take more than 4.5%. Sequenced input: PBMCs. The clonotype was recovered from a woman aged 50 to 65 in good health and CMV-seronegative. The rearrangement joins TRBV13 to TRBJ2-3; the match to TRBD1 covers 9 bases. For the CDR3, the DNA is TGTGCCAGCAGCGCTCATCTGGGACAGGGAATTGATACGCAGTATTTT. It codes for CASSAHLGQGIDTQYF.